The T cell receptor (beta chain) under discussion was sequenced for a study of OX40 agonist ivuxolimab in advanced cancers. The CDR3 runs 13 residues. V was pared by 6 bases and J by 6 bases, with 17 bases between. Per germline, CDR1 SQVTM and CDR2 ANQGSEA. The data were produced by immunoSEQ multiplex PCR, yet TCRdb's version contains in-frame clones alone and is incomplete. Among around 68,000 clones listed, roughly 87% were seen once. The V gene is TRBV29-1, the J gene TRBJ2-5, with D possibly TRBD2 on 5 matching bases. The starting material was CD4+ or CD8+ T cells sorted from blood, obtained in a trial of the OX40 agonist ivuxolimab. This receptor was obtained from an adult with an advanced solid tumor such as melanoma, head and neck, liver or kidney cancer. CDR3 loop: CSVGDTIGKTQYF. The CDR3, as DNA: TGCAGCGTGGGAGACACCATCGGAAAGACCCAGTACTTC.